A selection of T cell receptor beta chains follows, all from one sample in a study of T cells in Graves' hyperthyroidism and ophthalmopathy. TCRdb analysed the multiplex PCR reads with MiXCR anew, one entry per CDR3 protein. The table lists roughly 560,000 distinct CDR3 sequences, under 15% of them singletons. The specimen was blood. All receptors come from a woman between 40 and 50 years old with Graves' ophthalmopathy. Each CDR3 is given with its conserved first and last residue.

j_call v_call cdr3_aa
TRBJ2-2 TRBV6-2/TRBV6-3 CASSYSYRGRYSGRKDTGELFF
TRBJ2-5 TRBV28 CASSLDRAYQETQYF
TRBJ1-1 TRBV11-2 CASSLDGGTPNTEAFF
TRBJ2-7 TRBV18 CASSPPFGMGQGAYEQYF
TRBJ1-1 TRBV25-1 CASSEFLRADEAFF
TRBJ2-7 TRBV13 CASSLGRRGYEQYF
TRBJ2-7 TRBV30 CAWSLGQGGEQYF
TRBJ2-7 TRBV6-1 CASSGEQYF
TRBJ2-3 TRBV7-9 CASSIVDTQYF
TRBJ2-7 TRBV11-2 CASSLRPERRPPYEQYF
TRBJ1-1 TRBV6-1 CASSEFTVTEAFF
TRBJ2-7 TRBV5-1 CASSFDWGSGEQYF
TRBJ2-5 TRBV6-5 CASSYLLAGGTQETQYF
TRBJ1-3 TRBV4-2 CASSQKRLGQVSGNTIYF
TRBJ2-7 TRBV4-1 CASSQGQGPSYEQYF
TRBJ2-5 TRBV10-3 CAISVDRDETQYF
TRBJ2-7 TRBV3-1 CASSHGAGGHSTREQYF
TRBJ1-2 TRBV6-5 CASRRGQGKGYTF
TRBJ1-1 TRBV19 CASRLAAWDTEAFF
TRBJ1-1 TRBV20-1 CSARLRTEAFF
TRBJ2-5 TRBV2 CASSERTSAFQETQYF
TRBJ2-7 TRBV6-2/TRBV6-3 CASTPGDGSYEQYF
TRBJ2-5 TRBV7-9 CASSLENQGTQYF
TRBJ1-1 TRBV10-3 CAISEEGASTEAFF
TRBJ1-3 TRBV12-3/TRBV12-4 CASSLSGNPGNTIYF
TRBJ2-5 TRBV7-9 CASSRDTGDETQYF
TRBJ2-2 TRBV5-1 CASSLPGLAGTGELFF
TRBJ2-7 TRBV28 CASSFPTQGYEQYF
TRBJ1-2 TRBV29-1 CSVDWGERNGYTF
TRBJ2-5 TRBV6-1 CASNRPQETQYF
TRBJ2-5 TRBV19 CASSIAGAGETQYF
TRBJ2-2 TRBV7-8 CASSKYSALNTGELFF
TRBJ2-2 TRBV12-3/TRBV12-4 CASSSGSGTGELFF
TRBJ2-7 TRBV20-1 CSARRQLGYEQYF
TRBJ2-2 TRBV19 CASTGTSGHTQAGELFF
TRBJ2-7 TRBV16 CASSQSRQAHYEQYF
TRBJ1-2 TRBV28 CASQDSNYGYTF
TRBJ2-4 TRBV12-3/TRBV12-4 CASRLGGADGKNIQYF
TRBJ1-6 TRBV6-5 CASSFRPGTLGNSPLHF
TRBJ1-1 TRBV30 CAWGGLRTEAFF
TRBJ1-2 TRBV6-5 CASSRNLPYGYTF
TRBJ2-5 TRBV28 CASSRVGNQETQYF
TRBJ1-2 TRBV4-1 CASSLVTSAEGYTF
TRBJ1-2 TRBV6-5 CASSYIRGDGYTF